This T cell receptor (beta chain) was observed in a study of regulatory T cells in long-lasting Graves disease (dated by TCRdb to 2020 to 2022). Context from the whole study: Persistent Graves' disease was defined as antithyroid drug treatment for over 5 years with persistently positive TSH receptor autoantibodies. Peripheral blood TCR sequencing and RNA sequencing compared persistent Graves' disease patients with newly diagnosed Graves' disease patients. The study was conducted in China and was registered as a clinical trial. A total of some 33 samples were covered by TCR sequencing, comprising about 13 persistent and approximately 20 newly diagnosed Graves' disease patients. In the clinical cohort, patients with persistent Graves' disease had used antithyroid drugs for an average of about 9.3 years. Beyond this particular receptor, the publication reports: The authors noted that the small sample size was a limitation that may lower accuracy. More public clonotypes were shared among persistent patients (about 2,800) than among newly diagnosed patients (approximately 1,000). Compared with newly diagnosed patients, persistent Graves' disease patients had lower TCR Shannon entropy and fewer highly expanded clones, which suggests clonal expansion. Peripheral blood alone was examined, since thyroid tissue, which constituted the primary lesion, could not be accessed. Sequencing and analysis were limited to the TCR beta chain.

The time point tag for this specimen amounts to: persistent/refractory GD, antithyroid drugs over 5 years with positive TRAb. For both TCR sequencing and RNA sequencing, RNA was extracted from PBMCs using TRIzol. The diagnosis of Graves' disease was made according to American Thyroid Association guidelines. Patients for the study were recruited at an endocrinology department in Xi'an, China. From each patient, around 9.3 milliliters of peripheral blood was collected into an EDTA anticoagulant tube. PBMCs were isolated by Ficoll Paque Plus density gradient separation without further T cell sorting. RNA quality was checked with an Agilent 2100 Bioanalyzer and agarose gel, and concentration with a NanoDrop 2000. Receptor libraries were prepared by multiplex PCR. The reads were generated on an Illumina HiSeq 4000. CDR3 regions were amplified by Arm-PCR with iRepertoire HTBI primers to construct TCR beta libraries. Before sequencing, the PCR products underwent gel purification. In the original analysis: A total of some 65 TRBV and some 15 TRBJ segments were identified across samples and were used for gene usage analysis of CDR3 amino acid clonotypes. Filtered high-quality paired reads were merged into contigs using COPE and FqMerger. BLAST was used to align contigs to IMGT TRBV, TRBD and TRBJ reference genes, with CDR3 defined following IMGT. Clonotypes above 0.1% frequency were classified as highly expanded clones. Shannon entropy served as the measure of repertoire diversity, while the Gini coefficient captured V-J evenness. Public clonotypes were defined as clonotypes shared by more than one individual. TCRdb redid the processing of the public reads, applying fastp at Q25 and MiXCR, and retained in-frame beta chains. For every CDR3 protein sequence, its rows merge into one entry that carries the most common genes and DNA. These V and J calls rely on TCRdb rather than the paper's analysis. The sample data list around 500,000 distinct CDR3 sequences, and roughly 20% of these were observed just once. The ten largest clonotypes hold 7.8% of the sample.

Concerning this clonotype: The clone's antigen remains unknown. Qualities for individual bases were not recorded, and no much larger clone is one base off.

This TCR was sampled from a female donor with Graves disease. Sequencing was performed on peripheral blood mononuclear cells (PBMCs), taken when the disease was refractory, from a patient treated with antithyroid drugs.

The CDR3 here reads CSASHQEGNQPQHF. DNA sequence: TGCAGTGCTAGTCACCAGGAAGGCAATCAGCCCCAGCATTTT. The chain employs TRBV20-1 and TRBJ1-5, with the D gene uncertain. The CDR3 sequence holds 14 residues, the cysteine and phenylalanine included. This entry keeps only the CDR3 DNA: 42 bases, framed from base 1. CDR1 and CDR2 are drawn from the germline V gene (reference sequence): DFQATT, SNEGSKA. Deletion took 3 bases off V and 2 bases off J, with a span of 11 bases between the germline ends.